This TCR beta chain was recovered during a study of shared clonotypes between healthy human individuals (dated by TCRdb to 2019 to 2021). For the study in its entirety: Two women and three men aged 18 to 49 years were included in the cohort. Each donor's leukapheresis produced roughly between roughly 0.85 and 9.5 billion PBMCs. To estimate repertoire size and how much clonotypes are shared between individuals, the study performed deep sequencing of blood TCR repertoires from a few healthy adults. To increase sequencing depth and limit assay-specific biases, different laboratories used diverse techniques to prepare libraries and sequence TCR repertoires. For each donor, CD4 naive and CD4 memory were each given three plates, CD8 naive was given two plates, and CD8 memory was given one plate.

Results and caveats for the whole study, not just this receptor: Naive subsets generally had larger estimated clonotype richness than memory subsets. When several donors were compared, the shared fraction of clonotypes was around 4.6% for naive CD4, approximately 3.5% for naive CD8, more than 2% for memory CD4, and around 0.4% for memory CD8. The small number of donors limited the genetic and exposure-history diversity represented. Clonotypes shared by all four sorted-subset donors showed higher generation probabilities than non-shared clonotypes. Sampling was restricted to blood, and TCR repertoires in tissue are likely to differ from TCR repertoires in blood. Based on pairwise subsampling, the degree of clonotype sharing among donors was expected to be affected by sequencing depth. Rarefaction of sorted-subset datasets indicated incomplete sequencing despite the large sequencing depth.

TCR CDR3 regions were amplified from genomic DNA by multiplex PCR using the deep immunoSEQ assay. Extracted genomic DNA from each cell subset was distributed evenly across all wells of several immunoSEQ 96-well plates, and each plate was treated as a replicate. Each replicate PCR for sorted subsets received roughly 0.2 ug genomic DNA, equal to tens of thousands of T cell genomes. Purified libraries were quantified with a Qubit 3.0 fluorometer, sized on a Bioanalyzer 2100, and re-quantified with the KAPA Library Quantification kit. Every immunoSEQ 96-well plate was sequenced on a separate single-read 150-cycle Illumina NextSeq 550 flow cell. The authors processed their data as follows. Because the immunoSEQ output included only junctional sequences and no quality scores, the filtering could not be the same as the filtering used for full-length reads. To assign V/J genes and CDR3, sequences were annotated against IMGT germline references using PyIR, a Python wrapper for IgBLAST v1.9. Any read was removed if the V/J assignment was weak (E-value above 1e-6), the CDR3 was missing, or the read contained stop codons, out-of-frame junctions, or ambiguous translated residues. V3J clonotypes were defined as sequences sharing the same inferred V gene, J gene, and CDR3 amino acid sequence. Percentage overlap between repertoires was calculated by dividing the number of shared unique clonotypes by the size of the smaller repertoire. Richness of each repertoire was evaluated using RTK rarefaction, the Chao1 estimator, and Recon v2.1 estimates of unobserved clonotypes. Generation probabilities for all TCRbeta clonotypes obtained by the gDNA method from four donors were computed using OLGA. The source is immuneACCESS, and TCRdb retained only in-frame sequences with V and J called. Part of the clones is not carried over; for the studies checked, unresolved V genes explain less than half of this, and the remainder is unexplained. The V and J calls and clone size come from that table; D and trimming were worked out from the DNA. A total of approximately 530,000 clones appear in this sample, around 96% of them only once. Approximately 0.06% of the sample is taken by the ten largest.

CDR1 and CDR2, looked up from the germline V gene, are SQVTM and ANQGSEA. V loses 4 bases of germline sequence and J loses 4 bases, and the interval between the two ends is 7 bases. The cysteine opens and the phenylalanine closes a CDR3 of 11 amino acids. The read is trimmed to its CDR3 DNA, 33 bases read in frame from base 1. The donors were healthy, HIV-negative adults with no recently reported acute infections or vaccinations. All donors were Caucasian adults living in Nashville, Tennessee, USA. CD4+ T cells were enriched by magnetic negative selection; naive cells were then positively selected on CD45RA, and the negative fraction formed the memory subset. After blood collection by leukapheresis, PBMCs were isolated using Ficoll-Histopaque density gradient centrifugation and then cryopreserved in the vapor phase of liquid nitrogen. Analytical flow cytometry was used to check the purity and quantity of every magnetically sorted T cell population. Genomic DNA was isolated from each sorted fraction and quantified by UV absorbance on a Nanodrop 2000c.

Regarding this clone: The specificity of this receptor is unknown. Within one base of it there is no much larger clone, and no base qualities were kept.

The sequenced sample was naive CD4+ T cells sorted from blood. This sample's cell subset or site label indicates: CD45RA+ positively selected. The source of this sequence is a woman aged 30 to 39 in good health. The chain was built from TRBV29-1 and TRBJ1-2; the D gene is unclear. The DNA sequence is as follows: TGCAGCGTTGGGGTATTCTATGGCTACACCTTC. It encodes CSVGVFYGYTF.